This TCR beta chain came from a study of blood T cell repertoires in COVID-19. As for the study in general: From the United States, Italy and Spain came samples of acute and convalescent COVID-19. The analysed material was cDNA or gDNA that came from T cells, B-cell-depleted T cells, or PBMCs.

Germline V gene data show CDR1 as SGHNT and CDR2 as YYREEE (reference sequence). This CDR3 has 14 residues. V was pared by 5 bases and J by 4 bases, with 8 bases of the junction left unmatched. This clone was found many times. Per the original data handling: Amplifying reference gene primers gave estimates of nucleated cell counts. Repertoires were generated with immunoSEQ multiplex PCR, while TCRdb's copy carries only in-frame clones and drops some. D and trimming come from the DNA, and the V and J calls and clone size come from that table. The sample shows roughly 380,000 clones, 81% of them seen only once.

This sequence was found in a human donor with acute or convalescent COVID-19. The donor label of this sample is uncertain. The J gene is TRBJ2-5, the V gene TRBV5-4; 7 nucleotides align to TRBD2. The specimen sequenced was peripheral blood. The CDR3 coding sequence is TGTGCCAGCAGGCTCGGGGGGTTTGGAGAGACCCAGTACTTC. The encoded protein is CASRLGGFGETQYF.